The sequence of this T cell receptor (beta chain) was determined in a study of T cell responses to AZD1222 COVID-19 vaccine. V lost 0 bases to trimming and J lost 3 bases, with 16 bases between them. Looked up from germline, CDR1 is SGDLS and CDR2 is YYNGEE. This CDR3 is built from 16 residues. Some clones are missing from TCRdb's copy, which holds only in-frame ones; the method was immunoSEQ multiplex PCR. The sample contains around 130,000 clones, approximately 85% of which appear only once. The receptor comes from an adult in good health. The V and J genes are TRBV9 and TRBJ2-7, with no clear D. The material sequenced was peripheral blood, taken on day 0 of AZD1222 vaccination. CDR3 sequence: CASSVGGRGRIYEQYF. CDR3 DNA sequence: TGTGCCAGCAGCGTAGGAGGTCGTGGCCGAATCTACGAGCAGTACTTC.